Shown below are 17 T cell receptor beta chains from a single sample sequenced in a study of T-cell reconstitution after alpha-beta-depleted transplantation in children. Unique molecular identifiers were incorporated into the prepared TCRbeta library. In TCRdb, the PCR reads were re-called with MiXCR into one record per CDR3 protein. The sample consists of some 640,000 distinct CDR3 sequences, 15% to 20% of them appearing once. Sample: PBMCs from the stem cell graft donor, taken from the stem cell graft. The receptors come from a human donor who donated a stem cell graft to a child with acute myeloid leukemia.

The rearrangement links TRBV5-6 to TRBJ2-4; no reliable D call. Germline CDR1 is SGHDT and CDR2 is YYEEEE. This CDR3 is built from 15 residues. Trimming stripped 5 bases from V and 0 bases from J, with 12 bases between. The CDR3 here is CASSRFQLAKNIQYF. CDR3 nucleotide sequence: TGTGCCAGCAGTCGCTTTCAGCTAGCCAAAAACATTCAGTACTTC. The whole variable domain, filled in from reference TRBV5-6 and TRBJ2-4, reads DAGVTQSPTHLIKTRGQQVTLRCSPKSGHDTVSWYQQALGQGPQFIFQYYEEEERQRGNFPDRFSGHQFPNYSSELNVNALLLGDSALYLCASSRFQLAKNIQYFGAGTRLSVL.

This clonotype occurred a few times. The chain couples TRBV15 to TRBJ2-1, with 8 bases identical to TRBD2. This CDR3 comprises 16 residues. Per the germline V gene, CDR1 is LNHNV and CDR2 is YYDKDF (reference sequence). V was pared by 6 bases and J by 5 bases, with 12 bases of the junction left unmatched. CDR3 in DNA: TGTGCCACCAGGGTAACCGGGACTAGTCTGAACAATGAGCAGTTCTTC. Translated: CATRVTGTSLNNEQFF.

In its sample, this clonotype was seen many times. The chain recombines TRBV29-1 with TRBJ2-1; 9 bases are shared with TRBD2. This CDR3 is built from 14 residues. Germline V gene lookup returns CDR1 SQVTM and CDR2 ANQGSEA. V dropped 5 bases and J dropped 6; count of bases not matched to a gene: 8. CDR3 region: CSVTPGLALNEQFF. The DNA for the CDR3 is TGCAGCGTTACCCCGGGACTAGCCCTCAATGAGCAGTTCTTC.

CDR3 DNA sequence: TGTGCCAGCAGCCTTACCGGGTCCATTTCCTACGAGCAGTACGTC. Translating it yields CASSLTGSISYEQYV. The chain links TRBV6-2 or TRBV6-3 to TRBJ2-7; D gene ambiguous. CDR1 MNHEY and CDR2 SVGEGT come from the germline V gene. The CDR3 has 15 residues. Trimming stripped 6 bases from V and 1 base from J, with 16 bases between.

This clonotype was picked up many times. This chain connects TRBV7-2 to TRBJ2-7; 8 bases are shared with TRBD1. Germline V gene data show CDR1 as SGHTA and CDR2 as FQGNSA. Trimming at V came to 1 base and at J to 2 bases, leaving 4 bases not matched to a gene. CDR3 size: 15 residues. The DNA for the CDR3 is TGTGCCAGCAGCTTAGGGACAGGGACTCCCTACGAGCAGTACTTC. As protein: CASSLGTGTPYEQYF.

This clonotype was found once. The CDR3, as DNA: TGTGCCATCAGTGAGTCCCCTAGCGGGGGGTTAAGAAGTGAGCAGTTCTTC. Its translation: CAISESPSGGLRSEQFF. The chain uses TRBV10-3 and TRBJ2-1; TRBD2 agrees at 11 bases. V lost 0 bases, J lost 9 bases, and 10 bases stayed unmatched. Germline-derived CDR1 and CDR2 are ENHRY and SYGVKD. The CDR3 extends over 17 amino acids.

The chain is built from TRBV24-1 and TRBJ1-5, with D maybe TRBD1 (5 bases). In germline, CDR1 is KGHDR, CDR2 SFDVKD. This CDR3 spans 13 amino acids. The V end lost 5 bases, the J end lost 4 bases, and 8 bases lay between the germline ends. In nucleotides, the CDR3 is TGTGCCACCAGTGTTGCAGGGAATCAGCCCCAGCATTTT. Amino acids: CATSVAGNQPQHF.

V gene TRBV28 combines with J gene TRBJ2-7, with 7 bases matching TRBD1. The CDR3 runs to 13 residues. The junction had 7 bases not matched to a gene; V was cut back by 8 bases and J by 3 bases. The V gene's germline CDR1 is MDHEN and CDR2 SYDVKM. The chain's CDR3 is CASGPGQDYEQYV. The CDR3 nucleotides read TGTGCCAGCGGCCCCGGACAGGACTACGAGCAGTACGTC.

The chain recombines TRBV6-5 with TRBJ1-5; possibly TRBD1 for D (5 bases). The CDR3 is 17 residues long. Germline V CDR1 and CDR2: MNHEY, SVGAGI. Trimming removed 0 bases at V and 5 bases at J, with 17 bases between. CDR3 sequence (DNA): TGTGCCAGCAGTTACTCGGGAGCCCTGGGGGACGATCAGCCCCAGCATTTT. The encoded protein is CASSYSGALGDDQPQHF.

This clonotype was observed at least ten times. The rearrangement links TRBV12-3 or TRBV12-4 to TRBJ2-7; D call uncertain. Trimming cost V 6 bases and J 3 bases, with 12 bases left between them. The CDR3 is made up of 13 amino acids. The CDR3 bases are TGTGCCAGCAGGAGAACCGGCGGCTACGAGCAGTACTTC. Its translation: CASRRTGGYEQYF.

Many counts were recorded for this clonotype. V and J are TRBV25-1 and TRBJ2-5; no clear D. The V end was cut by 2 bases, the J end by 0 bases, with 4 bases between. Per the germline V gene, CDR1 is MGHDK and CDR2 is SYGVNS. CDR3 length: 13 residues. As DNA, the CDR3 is TGTGCCAGCAGTGAACCGTACCAAGAGACCCAGTACTTC. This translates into CASSEPYQETQYF.

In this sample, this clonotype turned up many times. The CDR3 here is CSATDVLIEQFF. The CDR3 DNA reads TGCAGTGCTACCGACGTCCTAATTGAGCAGTTCTTC. The chain carries TRBV20-1 and TRBJ2-1; D gene ambiguous. V lost 4 bases to trimming and J lost 9 bases, with 13 bases between them. CDR3 size: 12 residues. Germline values: CDR1 DFQATT, CDR2 SNEGSKA (reference sequence).

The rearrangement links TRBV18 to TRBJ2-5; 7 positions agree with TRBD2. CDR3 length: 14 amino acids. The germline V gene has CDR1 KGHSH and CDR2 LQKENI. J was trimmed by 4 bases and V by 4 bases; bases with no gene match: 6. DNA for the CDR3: TGTGCCAGCTCACTACCGACGGGGGGAGAGACCCAGTACTTC. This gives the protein CASSLPTGGETQYF.

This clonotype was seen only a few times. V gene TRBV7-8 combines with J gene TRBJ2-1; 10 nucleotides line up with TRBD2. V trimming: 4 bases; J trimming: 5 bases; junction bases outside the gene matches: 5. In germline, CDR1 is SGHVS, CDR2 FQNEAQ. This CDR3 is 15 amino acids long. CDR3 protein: CASSSRTSGHNEQFF. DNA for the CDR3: TGTGCCAGCAGCTCCCGGACTAGCGGTCACAATGAGCAGTTCTTC.

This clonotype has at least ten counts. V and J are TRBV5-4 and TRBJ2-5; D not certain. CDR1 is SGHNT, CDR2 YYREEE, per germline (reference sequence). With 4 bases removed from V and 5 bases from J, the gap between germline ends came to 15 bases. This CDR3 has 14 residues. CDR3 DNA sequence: TGTGCCAGCAGCGAACAGCGCTCCAGCGAGACCCAGTACTTC. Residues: CASSEQRSSETQYF. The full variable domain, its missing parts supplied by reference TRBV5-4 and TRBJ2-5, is ETGVTQSPTHLIKTRGQQVTLRCSSQSGHNTVSWYQQALGQGPQFIFQYYREEENGRGNFPPRFSGLQFPNYSSELNVNALELDDSALYLCASSEQRSSETQYFGPGTRLLVL.

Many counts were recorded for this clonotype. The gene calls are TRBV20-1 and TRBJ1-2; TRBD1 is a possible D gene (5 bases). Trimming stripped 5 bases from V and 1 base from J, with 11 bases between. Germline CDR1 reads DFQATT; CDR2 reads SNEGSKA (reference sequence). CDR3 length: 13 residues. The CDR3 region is CSAPRQLNYGYTF. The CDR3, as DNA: TGCAGTGCTCCCCGACAGCTTAACTATGGCTACACCTTC.

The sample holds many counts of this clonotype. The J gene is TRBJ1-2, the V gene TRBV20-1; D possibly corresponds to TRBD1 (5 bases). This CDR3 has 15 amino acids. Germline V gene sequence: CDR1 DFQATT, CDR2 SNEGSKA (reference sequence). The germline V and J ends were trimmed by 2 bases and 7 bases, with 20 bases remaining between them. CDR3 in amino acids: CSARPRPGLGVGYTF. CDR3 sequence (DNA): TGCAGTGCTAGACCTCGACCGGGACTTGGCGTTGGCTACACCTTC.